Listed here is a single TCR beta chain. This clonotype has at least ten counts. The antigen this receptor binds is unknown. There are no base qualities to consult, and no much larger clone falls within one base. This sample was included in a study of T-cell reconstitution after alpha-beta-depleted transplantation in children (dated by TCRdb to 2015 to 2016). Study-wide context: The study quantitatively tracked T-cell immune reconstitution after TCRalphabeta/CD19-depleted allogeneic hematopoietic cell transplantation in children using TCR repertoire profiling.

Library preparation was by PCR. Instrument on record: Illumina HiSeq 2500. TCR libraries were prepared with molecular barcoding, using unique molecular identifiers to normalize TCRbeta repertoire quantification. TCRdb reran the public reads through fastp at Q25 and MiXCR, keeping productive beta chains. Every entry covers one CDR3 protein and lists the most common genes and DNA from its rows. Here the sample has 400,000 to 550,000 distinct CDR3 sequences; over 9.5% occur a single time. In total, the top ten clones hold around 2.2% of the sample. Study-wide conclusions, independent of this receptor: Hyperexpanded clone frequencies declined over subsequent months; after one year, T-cell counts and TCRbeta diversity were mostly attributed to newly produced T cells. In some patients, the high TCRbeta diversity seen at day 60 was put down to recipient T cells and intrathymic progenitors that had survived conditioning. About two months after transplant, the apparently early recovery of alphabetaT-cell counts reportedly depended on just several hundred clones that had expanded rapidly and came from non-depleted graft cells.

Interpreted using the paper, the treatment or condition label stands for: allogeneic hematopoietic cell transplantation with graft depleted of TCRalphabeta T cells and CD19 B cells. TCRalphabeta/CD19-depleted allogeneic hematopoietic cell grafts were given to the transplant recipients, all of whom were children. The sequencing here drew on PBMCs, taken before TCRalphabeta/CD19-depleted stem cell transplant. The receptor was isolated from a child under 10 years old with inherited bone marrow failure, due to receive a stem cell transplant.

The DNA is TGCGCCAGCAGCCAGATACTAGCGGGAGGGCCCGATACGCAGTATTTT. This translates into CASSQILAGGPDTQYF. Recombination linked TRBV4-3 to TRBJ2-3, with TRBD2 matching 13 junction bases. V is trimmed back by 3 bases and J by 6 bases, and the junction contains 6 bases that no gene match accounts for. From the cysteine up to the phenylalanine, the CDR3 has a length of 16 residues. CDR3 DNA only is kept here, 48 bases in frame from base 1. CDR1 and CDR2, per the germline V gene, are LGHNA and YSLEER.